The rows below give T cell receptor beta chains drawn from one sample of a study of T cell repertoires in cytomegalovirus infection. TCRdb fed the reads into MiXCR, producing one record per CDR3 protein. Of roughly 860,000 distinct CDR3 sequences in the sample, 30% to 35% were seen once. Antigen specificity for these receptors is unknown. Sample: cultured CD8+ T cells from PBMCs, taken from culture after CMV antigen stimulation. These receptors were collected from a human donor in good health (CMV status not recorded). Some clones in this sample may be carry-over from other donors' samples. Both conserved end residues are part of each CDR3. Each record gives: V gene, D gene, clone size, J gene, CDR3 DNA, CDR3 protein. D genes are given only for firm matches. Clone sizes are given selectively: once, few, many, or a class where the clone is expanded.

TRBV7-2	-	few	TRBJ1-2	TGTGCCAGCAGCTCTAGTCAGGGCGTCCATGGCTACACCTTC	CASSSSQGVHGYTF
TRBV12-3/TRBV12-4	TRBD1	many	TRBJ2-1	TGTGCCAGCAGTTTTTCCACCGAGGGACAGGAGGGCTACAATGAGCAGTTCTTC	CASSFSTEGQEGYNEQFF
TRBV5-1	-	-	TRBJ2-1	TGCGCCAGCAGCTCGGGGACGCTGGTGGATGAGCAGTTCTTC	CASSSGTLVDEQFF
TRBV28	-	-	TRBJ1-5	TGTGCCAGCAGTTTAAACGGCAGAAATCAGCCCCAGCATTTT	CASSLNGRNQPQHF
TRBV5-1	-	-	TRBJ2-1	TGCGCCAGCAGCTTGTATTCCTCTACGAACAATGAGCAGTTCTTC	CASSLYSSTNNEQFF
TRBV12-3/TRBV12-4	-	few	TRBJ1-2	TGTGCCAGCAGTTTAAGTCGGACATCGCTCGGCTACACCTTC	CASSLSRTSLGYTF
TRBV6-6	TRBD1	few	TRBJ1-1	TGTGCCAGCAGCCCGGACAGGCGTACGATGAACACTGAAGCTTTCTTT	CASSPDRRTMNTEAFF
TRBV7-6	-	-	TRBJ2-1	TGTGCCAGCAGCTTAGGGTCTCGCTCCTACAATGAGCAGTTCTTC	CASSLGSRSYNEQFF
TRBV20-1	-	once	TRBJ1-1	TGCAGTGCTAGAGATGTGACAGATATGAACACTGAAGCTTTCTTT	CSARDVTDMNTEAFF
TRBV7-6	-	-	TRBJ1-1	TGTGCCAGCAGCCCGAGACCGACGAACACTGAAGCTTTCTTT	CASSPRPTNTEAFF
TRBV5-5	-	few	TRBJ2-3	TGTGCCAGCAGCTTCGAGAGGGCGGGAGATACGCAGTATTTT	CASSFERAGDTQYF
TRBV4-1	-	-	TRBJ2-1	TGCGCCAGCAGCCAAGCGGCGGCGGCAAATGAGCAGTTCTTC	CASSQAAAANEQFF
TRBV4-1	-	-	TRBJ2-7	TGCGCCAGCAGCTCCCGGGCCCGCGGCCGCGACGAGCAGTACTTC	CASSSRARGRDEQYF
TRBV7-9	-	-	TRBJ2-5	TGTGCCAGCAGCTTACGCTCCGGTCCCCAGGGGGAGACCCAGTACTTC	CASSLRSGPQGETQYF
TRBV19	TRBD1	few	TRBJ2-2	TGTGCCAGTAGTATCCGGGACAGGGGTATCGGGGAGCTGTTTTTT	CASSIRDRGIGELFF
TRBV4-1	TRBD1	few	TRBJ2-5	TGCGCCAGCAGCCAAGATCAGGGGGTTCTAGAGACCCAGTACTTC	CASSQDQGVLETQYF
TRBV7-8	-	many	TRBJ1-1	TGTGCCAGCGCGCATAGGGCGAACACTGAAGCTTTCTTT	CASAHRANTEAFF
TRBV7-8	-	-	TRBJ1-5	TGTGCCAGCAGCTCCCCGGGGGAGCTGAAATTT	CASSSPGELKF
TRBV4-3	-	-	TRBJ1-5	TGCGCCAGCAGCCAAGGGACATTCCAGCCCCAGCATTTT	CASSQGTFQPQHF
TRBV7-9	-	-	TRBJ2-1	TGTGCCAGCAGCTTAAGGGCGAATGAGCAGTTCTTC	CASSLRANEQFF
TRBV19	-	-	TRBJ1-1	TGTGCCACCGAGACATCGGCTGAAGCTTTCTTT	CATETSAEAFF
TRBV6-1	TRBD2	few	TRBJ2-7	TGTGCCAGCAGTGAACGATGGCGGGGGGCAGCCTACGAGCAGTACTTC	CASSERWRGAAYEQYF
TRBV3-1	-	-	TRBJ1-2	TGTGCCAGCAGCCAAGATCTATTCGGGGGCACTAACTATGGCTACACCTTC	CASSQDLFGGTNYGYTF
TRBV28	-	-	TRBJ2-3	TGTTCCAGCAGTTTAGTACGGGCCAGGGCAGATACGCAGTATTTT	CSSSLVRARADTQYF
TRBV7-6	-	many	TRBJ2-2	TGTGCCAGCAGCTTAGGTCCGGCTACGAACACCGGGGAGCTGTTTTTT	CASSLGPATNTGELFF
TRBV7-9	-	-	TRBJ2-2	TGTGCCAGCAGCCCCCTTCATGCCGGGGAGCTGTTTTTT	CASSPLHAGELFF
TRBV4-1	-	-	TRBJ2-1	TGCGCCAGCAGCGGAGGAATAGCGGCCCTCTACAATGAGCAGTTCTTC	CASSGGIAALYNEQFF
TRBV9	TRBD1	-	TRBJ2-6	TGTGCCAGCAGCACACGGACAGGGGTGGAGGCCAACGTCCTGACTTTC	CASSTRTGVEANVLTF
TRBV7-9	-	few	TRBJ2-1	TGTGCCAGCAGTAGGCGGGGCGGGGATGAGCAGTTCTTC	CASSRRGGDEQFF
TRBV2	-	few	TRBJ2-3	TGTGCCAGCAGGGACCCCCTTTTCCGAAGACTTCCGGATACGCAGTATTTT	CASRDPLFRRLPDTQYF
TRBV3-1	TRBD2	few	TRBJ2-7	TGTGCCAGCACCCTTAGCGGGGGAGGGTACGAGCAGTACTTC	CASTLSGGGYEQYF
TRBV7-2	-	many	TRBJ1-2	TGTGCCAGCAGCTTAGGTGGGACAACTTATGGCTACACCTTC	CASSLGGTTYGYTF
TRBV7-9	-	-	TRBJ2-4	TGTGCCAGCAGCGACCCGGCGGACCAAGCGAACATTCAGTACTTC	CASSDPADQANIQYF
TRBV4-3	-	many	TRBJ1-4	TGCGCCAGCAGCCAAGTCAGAGACAAGGAAAAACTGTTTTTT	CASSQVRDKEKLFF
TRBV7-2	TRBD2	many	TRBJ2-7	TGTGCCAGCAGCCCCGAGATAGCGGGGGCCTTTCTCACCTACGAGCAGTACTTC	CASSPEIAGAFLTYEQYF
TRBV7-9	-	-	TRBJ2-3	TGTGCCAGCAGCCCAAAAGGACAAGCCTACACAGATACGCAGTATTTT	CASSPKGQAYTDTQYF
TRBV11-3	TRBD1	few	TRBJ2-1	TGTGCCAGCAGCGCGTGGACAGGGGGCATGGATGAGCAGTTCTTC	CASSAWTGGMDEQFF
TRBV6-6	-	few	TRBJ1-4	TGTGCCAGCAGTTACTTAGGGTACCTTTCTAATGAAAAACTGTTTTTT	CASSYLGYLSNEKLFF
TRBV19	-	-	TRBJ1-2	TGTGCCAGTAGTATCTGGTCGACACTCGAGGGCGACTATGGCTACACCTTC	CASSIWSTLEGDYGYTF